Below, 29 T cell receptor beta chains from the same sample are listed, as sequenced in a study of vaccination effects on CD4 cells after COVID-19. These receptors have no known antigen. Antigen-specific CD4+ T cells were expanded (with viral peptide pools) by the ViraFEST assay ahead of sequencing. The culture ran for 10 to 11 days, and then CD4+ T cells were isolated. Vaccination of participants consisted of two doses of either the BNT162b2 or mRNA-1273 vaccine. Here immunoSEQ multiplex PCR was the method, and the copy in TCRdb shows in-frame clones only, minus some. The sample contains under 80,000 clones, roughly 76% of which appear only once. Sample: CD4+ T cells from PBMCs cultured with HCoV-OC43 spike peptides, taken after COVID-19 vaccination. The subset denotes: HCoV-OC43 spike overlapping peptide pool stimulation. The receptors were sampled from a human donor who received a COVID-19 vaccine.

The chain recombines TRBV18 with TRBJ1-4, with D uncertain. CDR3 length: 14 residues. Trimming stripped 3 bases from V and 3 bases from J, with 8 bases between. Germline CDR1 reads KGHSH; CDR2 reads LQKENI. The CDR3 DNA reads TGTGCCAGCTCACCGGGTTACGCTAATGAAAAACTGTTTTTT. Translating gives CASSPGYANEKLFF.

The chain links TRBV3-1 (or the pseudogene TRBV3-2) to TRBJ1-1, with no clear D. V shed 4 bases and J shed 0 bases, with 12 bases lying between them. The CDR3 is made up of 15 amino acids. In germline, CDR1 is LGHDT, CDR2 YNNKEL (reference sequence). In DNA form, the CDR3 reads TGTGCCAGCAGCCCTAAGTTCTCCATGAACACTGAAGCTTTCTTT. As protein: CASSPKFSMNTEAFF.

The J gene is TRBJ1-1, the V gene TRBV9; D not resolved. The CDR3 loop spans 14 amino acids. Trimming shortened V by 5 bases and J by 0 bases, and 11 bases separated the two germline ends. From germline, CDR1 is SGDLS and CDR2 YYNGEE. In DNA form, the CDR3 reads TGTGCCAGCAGTGTCTTAGCCCTGAACACTGAAGCTTTCTTT. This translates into CASSVLALNTEAFF.

The chain's CDR3 is CATSRDPSGGFGNEQFF. CDR3 in DNA: TGTGCCACCAGCAGGGACCCAAGTGGTGGATTCGGCAATGAGCAGTTCTTC. The chain combines TRBV15 with TRBJ2-1; no definite D call. The CDR3 loop spans 17 amino acids. Trimming shortened V by 3 bases and J by 6 bases, and 21 bases separated the two germline ends. Germline V lookup: CDR1 LNHNV, CDR2 YYDKDF (reference sequence). Together with reference TRBV15 and TRBJ2-1, the CDR3 gives the full variable domain: DAMVIQNPRYQVTQFGKPVTLSCSQTLNHNVMYWYQQKSSQAPKLLFHYYDKDFNNEADTPDNFQSRRPNTSFCFLDIRSPGLGDTAMYLCATSRDPSGGFGNEQFFGPGTRLTVL.

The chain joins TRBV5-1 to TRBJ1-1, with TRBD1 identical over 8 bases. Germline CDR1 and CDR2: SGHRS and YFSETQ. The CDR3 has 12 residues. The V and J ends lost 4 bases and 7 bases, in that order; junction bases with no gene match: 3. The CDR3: CASSTTGVEAFF. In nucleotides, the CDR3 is TGCGCCAGCAGCACGACAGGGGTTGAAGCTTTCTTT.

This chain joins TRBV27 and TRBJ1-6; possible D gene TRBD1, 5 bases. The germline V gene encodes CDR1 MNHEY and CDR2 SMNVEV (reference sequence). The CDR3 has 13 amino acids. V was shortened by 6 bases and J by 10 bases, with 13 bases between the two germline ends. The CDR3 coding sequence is TGTGCCAGCAGCCGGTTATGGGACTCACCCCTCCACTTT. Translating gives CASSRLWDSPLHF.

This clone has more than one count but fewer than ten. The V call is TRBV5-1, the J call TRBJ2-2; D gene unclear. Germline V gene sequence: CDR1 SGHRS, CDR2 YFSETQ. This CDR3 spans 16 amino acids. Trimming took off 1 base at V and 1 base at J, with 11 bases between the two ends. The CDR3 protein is CASSLFGRRNTGELFF. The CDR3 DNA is TGCGCCAGCAGCTTGTTCGGCAGAAGGAACACCGGGGAGCTGTTTTTT.

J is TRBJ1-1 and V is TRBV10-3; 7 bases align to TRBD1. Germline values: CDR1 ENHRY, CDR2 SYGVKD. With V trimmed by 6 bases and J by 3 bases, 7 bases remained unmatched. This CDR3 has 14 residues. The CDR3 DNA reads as TGTGCCATCAGGGGGAGGGGGCTCGACACTGAAGCTTTCTTT. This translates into CAIRGRGLDTEAFF.

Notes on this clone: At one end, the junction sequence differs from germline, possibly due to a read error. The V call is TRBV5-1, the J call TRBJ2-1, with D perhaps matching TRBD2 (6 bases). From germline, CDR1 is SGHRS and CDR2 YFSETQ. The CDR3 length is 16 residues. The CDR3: CASSLKTGTDYYEQFF. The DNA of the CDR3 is TGCGCCAGCAGCCTCAAAACCGGGACGGACTACTATGAGCAGTTCTTC.

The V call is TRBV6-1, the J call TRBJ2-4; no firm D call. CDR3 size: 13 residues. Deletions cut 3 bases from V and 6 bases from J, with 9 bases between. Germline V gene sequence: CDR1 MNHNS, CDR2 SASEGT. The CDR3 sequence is CASSDSGVNIQYF. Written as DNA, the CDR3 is TGTGCCAGCAGTGATTCAGGTGTAAACATTCAGTACTTC.

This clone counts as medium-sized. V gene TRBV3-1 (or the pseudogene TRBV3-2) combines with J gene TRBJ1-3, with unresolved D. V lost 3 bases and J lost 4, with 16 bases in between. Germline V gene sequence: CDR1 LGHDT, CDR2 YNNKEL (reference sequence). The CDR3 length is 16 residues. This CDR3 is CASSQRAVLRGNTIYF. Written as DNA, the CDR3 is TGTGCCAGCAGCCAGAGGGCCGTTCTGAGAGGAAACACCATATATTTT.

The CDR3 nucleotides read TGCGCCAGCAGCCAAGATCCGGACCGAAACACCGGGGAGCTGTTTTTT. It is translated as CASSQDPDRNTGELFF. This chain joins TRBV4-1 and TRBJ2-2; no firm D call. Germline lookup yields CDR1 MGHRA and CDR2 YSYEKL. CDR3 length equals 16 residues. Trimming took 0 bases from V and 2 from J, leaving 10 bases between them.

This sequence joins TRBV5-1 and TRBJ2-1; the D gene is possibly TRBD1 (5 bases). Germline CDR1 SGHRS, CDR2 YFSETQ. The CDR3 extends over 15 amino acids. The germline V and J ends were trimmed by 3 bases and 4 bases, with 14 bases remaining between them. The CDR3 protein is CASSSVGHNYNEQFF. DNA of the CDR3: TGCGCCAGCAGCTCCGTAGGACACAATTACAATGAGCAGTTCTTC.

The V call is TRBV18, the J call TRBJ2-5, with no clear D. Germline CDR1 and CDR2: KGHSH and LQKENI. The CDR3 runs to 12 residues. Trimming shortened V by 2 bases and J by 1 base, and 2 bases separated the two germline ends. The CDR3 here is CASSPSQETQYF. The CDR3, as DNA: TGTGCCAGCTCACCAAGCCAAGAGACCCAGTACTTC.

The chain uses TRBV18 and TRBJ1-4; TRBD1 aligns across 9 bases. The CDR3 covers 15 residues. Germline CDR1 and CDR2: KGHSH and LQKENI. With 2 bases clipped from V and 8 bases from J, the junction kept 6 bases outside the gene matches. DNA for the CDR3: TGTGCCAGCTCACCAGTTACAGGGGGCACCGAAAAACTGTTTTTT. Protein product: CASSPVTGGTEKLFF.

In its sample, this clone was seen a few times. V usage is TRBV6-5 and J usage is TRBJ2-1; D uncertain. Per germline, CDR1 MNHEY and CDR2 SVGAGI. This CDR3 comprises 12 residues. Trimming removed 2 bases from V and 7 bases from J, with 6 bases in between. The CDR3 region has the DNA TGTGCCAGCAGTTACCCTCGGAATGAGCAGTTCTTC. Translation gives CASSYPRNEQFF.

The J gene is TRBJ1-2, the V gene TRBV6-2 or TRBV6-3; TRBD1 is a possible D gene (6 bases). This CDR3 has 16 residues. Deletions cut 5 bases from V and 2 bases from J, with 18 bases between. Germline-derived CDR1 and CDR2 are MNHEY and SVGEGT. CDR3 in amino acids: CASSSPQGSSNYGYTF. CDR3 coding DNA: TGTGCCAGCAGTAGTCCGCAGGGGTCTTCCAACTATGGCTACACCTTC.

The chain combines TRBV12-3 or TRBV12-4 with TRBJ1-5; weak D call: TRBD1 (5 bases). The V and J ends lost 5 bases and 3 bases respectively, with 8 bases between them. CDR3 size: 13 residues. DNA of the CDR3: TGTGCCAGCAGTGGGGACCTCAATCAGCCCCAGCATTTT. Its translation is CASSGDLNQPQHF.

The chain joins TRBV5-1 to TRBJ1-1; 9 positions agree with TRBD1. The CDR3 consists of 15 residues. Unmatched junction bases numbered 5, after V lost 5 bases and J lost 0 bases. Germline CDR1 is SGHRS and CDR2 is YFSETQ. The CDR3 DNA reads TGCGCCAGCAGAGCCGGGACAGGGATGAACACTGAAGCTTTCTTT. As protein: CASRAGTGMNTEAFF.

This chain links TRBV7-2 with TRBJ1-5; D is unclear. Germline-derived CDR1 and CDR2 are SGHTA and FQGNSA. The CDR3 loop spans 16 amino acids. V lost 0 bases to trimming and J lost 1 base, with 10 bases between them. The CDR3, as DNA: TGTGCCAGCAGCTTAGCATGGCAGCGGAGCAATCAGCCCCAGCATTTT. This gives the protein CASSLAWQRSNQPQHF.

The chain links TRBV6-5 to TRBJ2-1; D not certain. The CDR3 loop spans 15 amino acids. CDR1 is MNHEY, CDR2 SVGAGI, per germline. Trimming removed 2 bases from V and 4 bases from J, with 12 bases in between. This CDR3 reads CASSYGPIGYNEQFF. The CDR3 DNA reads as TGTGCCAGCAGTTACGGGCCGATAGGGTACAATGAGCAGTTCTTC.

The CDR3 region has the DNA TGTGCCACCAGCAGAGACGTGGGGGGCGCGACTGAAGCTTTCTTT. This encodes CATSRDVGGATEAFF. The chain combines TRBV15 with TRBJ1-1, with D possibly being TRBD1 (6 bases). This CDR3 has 15 amino acids. Germline CDR1 and CDR2: LNHNV and YYDKDF (reference sequence). Trimming shortened V by 0 bases and J by 5 bases, and 13 bases separated the two germline ends. The full variable domain, completed using reference TRBV15 and TRBJ1-1, is DAMVIQNPRYQVTQFGKPVTLSCSQTLNHNVMYWYQQKSSQAPKLLFHYYDKDFNNEADTPDNFQSRRPNTSFCFLDIRSPGLGDTAMYLCATSRDVGGATEAFFGQGTRLTVV.

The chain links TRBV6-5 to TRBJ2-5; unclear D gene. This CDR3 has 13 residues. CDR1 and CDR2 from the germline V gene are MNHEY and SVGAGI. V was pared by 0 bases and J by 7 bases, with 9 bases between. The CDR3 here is CASSYSRLGTQYF. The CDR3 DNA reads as TGTGCCAGCAGTTACTCGAGACTCGGGACCCAGTACTTC.

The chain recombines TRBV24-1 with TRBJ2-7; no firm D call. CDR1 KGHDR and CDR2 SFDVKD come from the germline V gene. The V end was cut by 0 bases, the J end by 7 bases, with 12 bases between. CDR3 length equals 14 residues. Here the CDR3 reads CATSDLHGIGEQYV. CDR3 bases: TGTGCCACCAGTGATTTGCACGGTATTGGGGAGCAGTACGTC.

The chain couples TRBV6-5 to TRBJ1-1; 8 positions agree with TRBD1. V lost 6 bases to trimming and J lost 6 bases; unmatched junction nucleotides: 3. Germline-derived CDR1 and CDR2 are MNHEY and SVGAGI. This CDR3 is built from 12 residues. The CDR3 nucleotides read TGTGCCAGCAGAACAGGGGGAGCTGAAGCTTTCTTT. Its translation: CASRTGGAEAFF.

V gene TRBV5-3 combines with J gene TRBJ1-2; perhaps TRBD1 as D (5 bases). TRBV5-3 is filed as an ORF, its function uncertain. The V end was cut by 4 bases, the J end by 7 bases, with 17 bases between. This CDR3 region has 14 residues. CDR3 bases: TGTGCCAGAAGCCTCGGCAGGGTGAAAAGTGGCTACACCTTC. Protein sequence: CARSLGRVKSGYTF.

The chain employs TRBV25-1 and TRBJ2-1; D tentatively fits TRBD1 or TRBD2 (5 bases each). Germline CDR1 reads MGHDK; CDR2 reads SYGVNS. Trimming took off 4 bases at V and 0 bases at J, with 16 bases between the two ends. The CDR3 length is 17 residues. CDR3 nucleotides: TGTGCCAGCAGTGCCTTTACGGGACGGTCCTCCTACAATGAGCAGTTCTTC. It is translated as CASSAFTGRSSYNEQFF.

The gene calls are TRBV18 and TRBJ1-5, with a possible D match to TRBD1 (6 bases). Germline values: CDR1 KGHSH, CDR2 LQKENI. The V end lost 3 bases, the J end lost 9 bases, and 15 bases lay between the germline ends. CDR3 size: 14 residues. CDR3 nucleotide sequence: TGTGCCAGCTCACCCGGGGGCGGGCCGCGGCCCCAGCATTTT. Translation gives CASSPGGGPRPQHF. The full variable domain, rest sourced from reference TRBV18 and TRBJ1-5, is NAGVMQNPRHLVRRRGQEARLRCSPMKGHSHVYWYRQLPEEGLKFMVYLQKENIIDESGMPKERFSAEFPKEGPSILRIQQVVRGDSAAYFCASSPGGGPRPQHFGDGTRLSIL.

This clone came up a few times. Here the CDR3 DNA reads TGTGCCAGCAGCTCACCGGGACTAACCTACAATGAGCAGTTCTTC. Translated, it gives CASSSPGLTYNEQFF. The chain links TRBV7-3 to TRBJ2-1, with TRBD2 identical over 7 bases. With 4 bases clipped from V and 2 bases from J, the junction kept 5 bases outside the gene matches. Germline V gene data show CDR1 as SGHTA and CDR2 as FQGTGA. The CDR3 contains 15 residues. Looking up the rest from reference TRBV7-3 and TRBJ2-1 gives the full variable domain: GAGVSQTPSNKVTEKGKYVELRCDPISGHTALYWYRQSLGQGPEFLIYFQGTGAADDSGLPNDRFFAVRPEGSVSTLKIQRTERGDSAVYLCASSSPGLTYNEQFFGPGTRLTVL.